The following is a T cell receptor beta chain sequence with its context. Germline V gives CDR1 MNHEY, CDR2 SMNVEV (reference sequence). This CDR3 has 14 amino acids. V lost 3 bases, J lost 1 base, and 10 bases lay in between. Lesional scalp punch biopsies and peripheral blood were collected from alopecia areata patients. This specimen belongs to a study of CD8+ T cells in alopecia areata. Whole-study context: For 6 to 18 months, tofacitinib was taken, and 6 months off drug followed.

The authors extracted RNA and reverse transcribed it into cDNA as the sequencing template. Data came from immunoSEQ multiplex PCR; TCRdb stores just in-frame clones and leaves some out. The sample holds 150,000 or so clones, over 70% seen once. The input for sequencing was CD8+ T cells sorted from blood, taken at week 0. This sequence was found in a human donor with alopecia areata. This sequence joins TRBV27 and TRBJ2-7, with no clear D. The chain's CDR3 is CASSFSPRSYEQYF. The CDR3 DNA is TGTGCCAGCAGTTTCTCTCCCAGATCCTACGAGCAGTACTTC.